This T cell receptor (beta chain) was recorded in a study of PD-1 blockade in classical Hodgkin lymphoma. Findings and limits, study-wide: Newly diagnosed patients were reported to exhibit reduced baseline TCR diversity relative to healthy donors. There was a significant rise in CD4+ TCR diversity by C4D1, with no such rise for CD8+.

Details on this clone: Its matching antigen is unknown.

Here immunoSEQ multiplex PCR was the method, and the copy in TCRdb shows in-frame clones only, minus some. The top ten clones hold 2.9% of a sample with tens of thousands of clones, 90% of them seen once. Specified time point: cycle 4 day 1 (C4D1), after 6 weeks of nivolumab. Following autologous stem cell transplantation, relapse occurred in every patient, and exposure to brentuximab vedotin varied. The receptor was derived from a human donor with classical Hodgkin lymphoma. Specimen: peripheral blood mononuclear cells (PBMCs), collected before the fourth cycle of nivolumab.

The CDR3 here is CASTPKRRAGVWGYTF. In DNA form, the CDR3 reads TGTGCCAGCACCCCCAAGAGGAGGGCGGGGGTTTGGGGCTACACCTTC. V is TRBV28 and J is TRBJ1-2, with a possible D match to TRBD1 (5 bases). V lost 7 bases and J 8 bases, leaving 26 bases between the germline ends. The CDR3 loop spans 16 amino acids. The germline V gene encodes CDR1 MDHEN and CDR2 SYDVKM.